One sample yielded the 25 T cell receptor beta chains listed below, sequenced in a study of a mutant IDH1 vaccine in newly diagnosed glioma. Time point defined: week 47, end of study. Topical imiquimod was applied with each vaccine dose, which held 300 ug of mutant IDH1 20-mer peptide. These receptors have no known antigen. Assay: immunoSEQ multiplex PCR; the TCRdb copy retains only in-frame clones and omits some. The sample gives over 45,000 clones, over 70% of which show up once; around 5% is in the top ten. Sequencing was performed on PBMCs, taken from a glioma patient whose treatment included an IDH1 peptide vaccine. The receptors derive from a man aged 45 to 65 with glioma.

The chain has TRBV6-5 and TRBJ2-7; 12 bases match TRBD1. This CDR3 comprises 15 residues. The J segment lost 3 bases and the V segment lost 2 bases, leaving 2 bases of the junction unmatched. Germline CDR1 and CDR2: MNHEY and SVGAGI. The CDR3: CASSYRDRGLYEQYF. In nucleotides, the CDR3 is TGTGCCAGCAGTTACCGGGACAGGGGGCTCTACGAGCAGTACTTC.

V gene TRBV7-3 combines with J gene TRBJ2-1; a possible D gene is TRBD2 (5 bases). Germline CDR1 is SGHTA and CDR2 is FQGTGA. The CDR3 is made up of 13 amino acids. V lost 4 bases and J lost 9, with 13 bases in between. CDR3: CASSSGLRGEQFF. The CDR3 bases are TGTGCCAGCAGCTCAGGACTCCGCGGTGAGCAGTTCTTC.

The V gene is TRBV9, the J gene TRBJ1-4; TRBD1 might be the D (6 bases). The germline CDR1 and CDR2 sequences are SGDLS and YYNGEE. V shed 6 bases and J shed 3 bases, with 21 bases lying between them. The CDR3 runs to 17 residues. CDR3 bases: TGTGCCAGCACCCCGGGACACAGCCTGAGTTCTAATGAAAAACTGTTTTTT. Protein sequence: CASTPGHSLSSNEKLFF.

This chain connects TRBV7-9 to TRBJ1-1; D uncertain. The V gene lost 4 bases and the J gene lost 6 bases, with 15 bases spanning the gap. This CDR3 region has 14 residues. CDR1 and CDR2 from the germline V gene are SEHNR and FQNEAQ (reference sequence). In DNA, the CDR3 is TGTGCCAGCAGCTCTCTAGCCAGTCTGGCTGAAGCTTTCTTT. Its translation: CASSSLASLAEAFF.

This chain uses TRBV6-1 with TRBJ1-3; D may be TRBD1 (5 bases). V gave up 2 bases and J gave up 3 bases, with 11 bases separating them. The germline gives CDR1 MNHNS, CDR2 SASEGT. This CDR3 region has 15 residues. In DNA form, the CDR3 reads TGTGCCAGCAGTGAAAGGGGAATTTATGGAAACACCATATATTTT. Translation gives CASSERGIYGNTIYF.

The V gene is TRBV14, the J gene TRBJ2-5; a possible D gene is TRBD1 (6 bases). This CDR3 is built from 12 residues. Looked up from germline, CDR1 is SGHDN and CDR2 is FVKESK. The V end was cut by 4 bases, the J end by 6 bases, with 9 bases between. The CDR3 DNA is TGTGCCAGCAGCCCTGACAGGAAGACCCAGTACTTC. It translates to CASSPDRKTQYF.

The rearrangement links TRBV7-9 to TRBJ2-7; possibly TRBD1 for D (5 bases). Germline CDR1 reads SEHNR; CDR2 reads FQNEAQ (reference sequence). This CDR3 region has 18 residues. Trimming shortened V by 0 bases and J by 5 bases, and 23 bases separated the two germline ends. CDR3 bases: TGTGCCAGCAGCTTAGCACCAGTCACAGGTCGAGGCCTCCACGAGCAGTACTTC. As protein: CASSLAPVTGRGLHEQYF.

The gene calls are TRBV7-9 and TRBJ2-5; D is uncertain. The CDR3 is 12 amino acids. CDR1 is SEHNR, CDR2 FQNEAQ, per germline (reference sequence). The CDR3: CALDDTRETQYF. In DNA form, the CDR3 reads TGTGCTTTAGACGACACCAGAGAGACCCAGTACTTC. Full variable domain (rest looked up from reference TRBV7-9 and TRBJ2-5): DTGVSQNPRHKITKRGQNVTFRCDPISEHNRLYWYRQTLGQGPEFLTYFQNEAQLEKSRLLSDRFSAERPKGSFSTLEIQRTEQGDSAMYLCALDDTRETQYFGPGTRLLVL.

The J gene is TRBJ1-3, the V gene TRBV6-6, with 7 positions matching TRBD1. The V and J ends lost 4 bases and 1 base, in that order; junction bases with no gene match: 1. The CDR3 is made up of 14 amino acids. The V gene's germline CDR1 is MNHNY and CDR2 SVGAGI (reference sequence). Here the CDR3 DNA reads TGTGCCAGCAGTTTCAGGGGGTCTGGAAACACCATATATTTT. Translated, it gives CASSFRGSGNTIYF.

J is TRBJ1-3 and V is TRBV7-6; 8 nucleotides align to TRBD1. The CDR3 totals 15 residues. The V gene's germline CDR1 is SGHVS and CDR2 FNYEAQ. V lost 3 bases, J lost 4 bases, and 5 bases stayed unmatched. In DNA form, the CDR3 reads TGTGCCAGCAGCTTGGACAGGGTCCTCGGAAACACCATATATTTT. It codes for CASSLDRVLGNTIYF.

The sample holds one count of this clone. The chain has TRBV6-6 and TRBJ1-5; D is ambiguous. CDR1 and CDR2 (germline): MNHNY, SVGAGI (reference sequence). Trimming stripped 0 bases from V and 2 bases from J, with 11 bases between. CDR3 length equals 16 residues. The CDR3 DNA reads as TGTGCCAGCAGTTACTCTTGGGGTAGGGGCAATCAGCCCCAGCATTTT. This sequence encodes CASSYSWGRGNQPQHF.

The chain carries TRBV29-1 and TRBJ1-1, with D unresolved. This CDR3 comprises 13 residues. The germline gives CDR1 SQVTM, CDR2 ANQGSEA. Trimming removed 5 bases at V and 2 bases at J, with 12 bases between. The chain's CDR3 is CSVLGQINTEAFF. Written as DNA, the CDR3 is TGCAGCGTTTTAGGGCAGATAAACACTGAAGCTTTCTTT.

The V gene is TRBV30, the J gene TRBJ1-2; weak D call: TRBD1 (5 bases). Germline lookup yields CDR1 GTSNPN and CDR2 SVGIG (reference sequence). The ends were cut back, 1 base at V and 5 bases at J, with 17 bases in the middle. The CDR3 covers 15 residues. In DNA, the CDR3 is TGTGCCTGGAGTGAGATAGGGGCAGGTTGGTATGGCTACACCTTC. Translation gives CAWSEIGAGWYGYTF. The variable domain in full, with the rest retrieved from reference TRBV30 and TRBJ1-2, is SQTIHQWPATLVQPVGSPLSLECTVEGTSNPNLYWYRQAAGRGLQLLFYSVGIGQISSEVPQNLSASRPQDRQFILSSKKLLLSDSGFYLCAWSEIGAGWYGYTFGSGTRLTVV.

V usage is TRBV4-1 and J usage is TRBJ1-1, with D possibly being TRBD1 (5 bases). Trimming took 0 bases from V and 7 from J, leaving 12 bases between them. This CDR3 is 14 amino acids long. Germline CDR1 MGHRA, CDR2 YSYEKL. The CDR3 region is CASSQDSRGLEAFF. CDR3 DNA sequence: TGCGCCAGCAGCCAAGATTCCCGGGGCCTTGAAGCTTTCTTT.

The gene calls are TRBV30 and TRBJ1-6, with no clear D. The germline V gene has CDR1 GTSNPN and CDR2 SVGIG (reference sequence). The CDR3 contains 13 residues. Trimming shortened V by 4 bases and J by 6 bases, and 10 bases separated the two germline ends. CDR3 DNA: TGTGCCTGGAAGGCCTTCAGTAATTCACCCCTCCACTTT. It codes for CAWKAFSNSPLHF. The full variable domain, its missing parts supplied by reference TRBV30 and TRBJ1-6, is SQTIHQWPATLVQPVGSPLSLECTVEGTSNPNLYWYRQAAGRGLQLLFYSVGIGQISSEVPQNLSASRPQDRQFILSSKKLLLSDSGFYLCAWKAFSNSPLHFGNGTRLTVT.

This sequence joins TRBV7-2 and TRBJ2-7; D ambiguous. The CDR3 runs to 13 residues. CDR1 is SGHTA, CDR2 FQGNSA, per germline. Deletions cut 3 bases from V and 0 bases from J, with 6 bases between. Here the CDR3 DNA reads TGTGCCAGCAGCTTCCCGAGCTCCTACGAGCAGTACTTC. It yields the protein CASSFPSSYEQYF.

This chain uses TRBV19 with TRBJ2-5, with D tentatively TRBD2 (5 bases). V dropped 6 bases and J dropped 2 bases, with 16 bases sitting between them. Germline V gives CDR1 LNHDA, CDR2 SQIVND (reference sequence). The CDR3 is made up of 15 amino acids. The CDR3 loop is CASSRNRENQETQYF. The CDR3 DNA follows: TGTGCCAGTAGCCGAAACCGGGAAAATCAAGAGACCCAGTACTTC. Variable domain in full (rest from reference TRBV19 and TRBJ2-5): DGGITQSPKYLFRKEGQNVTLSCEQNLNHDAMYWYRQDPGQGLRLIYYSQIVNDFQKGDIAEGYSVSREKKESFPLTVTSAQKNPTAFYLCASSRNRENQETQYFGPGTRLLVL.

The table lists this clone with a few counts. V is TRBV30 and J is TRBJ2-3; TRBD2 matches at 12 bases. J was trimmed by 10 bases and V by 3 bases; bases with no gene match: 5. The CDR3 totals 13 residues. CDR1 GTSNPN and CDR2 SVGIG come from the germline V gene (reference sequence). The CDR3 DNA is TGTGCCTGGAGCACGACTAGCGGGGGCCCGCAGTATTTT. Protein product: CAWSTTSGGPQYF.

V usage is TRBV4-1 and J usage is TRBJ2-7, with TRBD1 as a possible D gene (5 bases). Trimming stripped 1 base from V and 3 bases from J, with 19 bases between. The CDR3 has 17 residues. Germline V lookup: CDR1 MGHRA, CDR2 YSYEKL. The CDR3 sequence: CASSQGVGRAQDYEQYF. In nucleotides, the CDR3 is TGCGCCAGCAGCCAAGGCGTCGGCAGGGCGCAGGACTACGAGCAGTACTTC.

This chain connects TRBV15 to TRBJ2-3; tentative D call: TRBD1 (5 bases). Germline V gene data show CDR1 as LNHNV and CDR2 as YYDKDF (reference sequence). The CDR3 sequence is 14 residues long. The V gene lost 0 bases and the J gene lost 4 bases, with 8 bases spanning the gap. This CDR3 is CATSRDRDADTQYF. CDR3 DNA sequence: TGTGCCACCAGCAGAGACAGGGATGCAGATACGCAGTATTTT.

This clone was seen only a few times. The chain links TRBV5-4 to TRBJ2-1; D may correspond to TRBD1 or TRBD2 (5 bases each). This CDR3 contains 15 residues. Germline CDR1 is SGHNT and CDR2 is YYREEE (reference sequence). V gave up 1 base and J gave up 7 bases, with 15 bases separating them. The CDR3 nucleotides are TGTGCCAGCAGCTTGAATGGGGGAGCGTGGAATGAGCAGTTCTTC. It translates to CASSLNGGAWNEQFF.

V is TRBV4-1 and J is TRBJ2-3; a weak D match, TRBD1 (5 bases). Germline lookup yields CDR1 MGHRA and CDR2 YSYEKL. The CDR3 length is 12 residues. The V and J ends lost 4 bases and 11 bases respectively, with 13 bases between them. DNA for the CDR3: TGCGCCAGCAGCCCCGGACACGGATTGCAGTATTTT. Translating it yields CASSPGHGLQYF.

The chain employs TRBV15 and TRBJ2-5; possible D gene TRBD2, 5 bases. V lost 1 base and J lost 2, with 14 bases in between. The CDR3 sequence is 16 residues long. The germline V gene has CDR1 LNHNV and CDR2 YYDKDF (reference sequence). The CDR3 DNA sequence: TGTGCCACCAGCAGAGGCCCCTCCGAGGGACAAGAGACCCAGTACTTC. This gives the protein CATSRGPSEGQETQYF.

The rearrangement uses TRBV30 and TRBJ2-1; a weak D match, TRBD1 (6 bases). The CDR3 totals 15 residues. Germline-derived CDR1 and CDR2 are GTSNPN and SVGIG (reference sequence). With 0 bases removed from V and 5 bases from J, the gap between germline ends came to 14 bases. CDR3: CAWSVGDRPNNEQFF. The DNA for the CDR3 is TGTGCCTGGAGTGTTGGCGACAGGCCCAACAATGAGCAGTTCTTC.

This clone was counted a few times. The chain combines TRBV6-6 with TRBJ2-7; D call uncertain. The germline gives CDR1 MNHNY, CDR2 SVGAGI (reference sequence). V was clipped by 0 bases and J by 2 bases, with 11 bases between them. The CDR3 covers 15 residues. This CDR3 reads CASSYSSGVAYEQYF. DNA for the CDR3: TGTGCCAGCAGTTACTCGAGTGGGGTGGCCTACGAGCAGTACTTC.